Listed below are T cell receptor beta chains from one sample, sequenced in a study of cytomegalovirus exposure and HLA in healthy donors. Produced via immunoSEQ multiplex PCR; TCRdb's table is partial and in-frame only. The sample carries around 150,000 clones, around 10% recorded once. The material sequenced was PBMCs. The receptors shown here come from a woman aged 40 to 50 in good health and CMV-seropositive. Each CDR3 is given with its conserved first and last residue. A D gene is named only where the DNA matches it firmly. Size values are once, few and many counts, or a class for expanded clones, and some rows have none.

TGTGCCAGCAGCAGGGGACTAGCGGGGAGGAGAACCGGGGAGCTGTTTTTT | CASSRGLAGRRTGELFF | TRBD2 | NA | TRBJ2-2 | TRBV5-6
TGTGCCAGCAAAGCGGGGCCTTCGGAGGGAGATACGCAGTATTTT | CASKAGPSEGDTQYF | TRBD2 | few | TRBJ2-3 | TRBV2
TGCGCCAGCAGCCCTCTAGCGGGGGGGTACAATGAGCAGTTCTTC | CASSPLAGGYNEQFF | TRBD2 | NA | TRBJ2-1 | TRBV5-1
TGTGCCAGTAGTGCCCGGAGCAATAGCAATCAGCCCCAGCATTTT | CASSARSNSNQPQHF | NA | few | TRBJ1-5 | TRBV19
TGTGCCAGCAGTGAAATGGGGACATTTTCCTACGAGCAGTACTTC | CASSEMGTFSYEQYF | NA | NA | TRBJ2-7 | TRBV2
TGTGCTAGTGGTCGCGTAGATACGCAGTATTTT | CASGRVDTQYF | NA | NA | TRBJ2-3 | TRBV12-5
TGTGCCACCGCTCACGGGGGGGCCTCTATAAATGAGCAGTTCTTC | CATAHGGASINEQFF | TRBD2 | NA | TRBJ2-1 | TRBV6-5
TGTGCCAGCAGTGCCTCGGCGGGACGACGTAGCAATCAGCCCCAGCATTTT | CASSASAGRRSNQPQHF | NA | few | TRBJ1-5 | TRBV6-1
TGCGCCAGCAGCCAAGATGGGCAGAGAGCGCAGTATTTT | CASSQDGQRAQYF | NA | NA | TRBJ2-3 | TRBV4-1
TGTGCCAGCAGCTCTACCTGGGGGGAGCCCCAGCATTTT | CASSSTWGEPQHF | NA | NA | TRBJ1-5 | TRBV11-2
TGTGCCAGCAGCCCCTCGGGACCGGGAGGGGATGGCTACACCTTC | CASSPSGPGGDGYTF | NA | few | TRBJ1-2 | TRBV7-2
TGTGCCAGCAGCGTAGGACAGCCGAACACTGAAGCTTTCTTT | CASSVGQPNTEAFF | NA | few | TRBJ1-1 | TRBV9
TGCGCCAGCAGCCAAGATTTGCCAGGTCAAGAGACCCAGTACTTC | CASSQDLPGQETQYF | NA | many | TRBJ2-5 | TRBV4-3
TGTGCCAGCTCACCACTGGGACAGGGGAACACCGGGGAGCTGTTTTTT | CASSPLGQGNTGELFF | TRBD1 | NA | TRBJ2-2 | TRBV18
TGTGCCACCATGCTGGAGGGGAACCACGAGCAGTACTTC | CATMLEGNHEQYF | NA | few | TRBJ2-7 | TRBV5-4
TGTGCCAGCGGTTGGGACAGGGGAGGGTTTAATGAAAAACTGTTTTTT | CASGWDRGGFNEKLFF | TRBD1 | NA | TRBJ1-4 | TRBV25-1
TGTGCCAGCAGTGGATCAGGGGGTAACACTGAAGCTTTCTTT | CASSGSGGNTEAFF | TRBD1 | few | TRBJ1-1 | TRBV2
TGTGCCAGCAGAAATCGACAAGGGGCTGAAGCTTTCTTT | CASRNRQGAEAFF | NA | NA | TRBJ1-1 | TRBV6-6
TGTGCCAGCAGTTTGGGAGGGAACACTGAAGCTTTCTTT | CASSLGGNTEAFF | NA | NA | TRBJ1-1 | TRBV6-6